These T cell receptor beta chains were read from a single sample in a study of PD-1 blockade in classical Hodgkin lymphoma. Assay: immunoSEQ multiplex PCR; the TCRdb copy retains only in-frame clones and omits some. Seen here are roughly 60,000 clones, around nine tenths observed once, and the top ten hold 8%. The starting material was peripheral blood mononuclear cells (PBMCs), obtained before the fourth cycle of nivolumab. The receptors shown here come from a human donor with classical Hodgkin lymphoma. Both conserved end residues are part of each CDR3. Only some rows state a clone size, as once, few, many or a class for expanded clones.

V	size	CDR3
TRBV11-2	NA	CASSSGQVLFFSSYNEQFF
TRBV15	NA	CATRQGETEAFF
TRBV11-2	once	CASSLEPLGRRTVHEQYF
TRBV20-1	once	CSVNRAGELFF
TRBV19	NA	CASSIRAGTFEQFF
TRBV11-2	NA	CASSTTGRQFF
TRBV7-2	NA	CASSLDGTRSSPLHF
TRBV27	NA	CASSLGRFTGGIEKLFF
TRBV29-1	NA	CSARTGLPEAFF
TRBV9	NA	CASSVDGYGYTF
TRBV6-5	NA	CASSYIRYTDTQYF
TRBV28	NA	CASTVFRVDPEAFF
TRBV27	NA	CASSSLGQVSNQPQHF
TRBV5-1	NA	CASSSGPDAYEQYF
TRBV7-2	NA	CASSIHYEQYF
TRBV7-2	NA	CASSTGWNTEAFF
TRBV7-8	NA	CASSFTRVAYNEQFF
TRBV29-1	NA	CSVVRTGEEKIGEKLFF
TRBV7-8	once	CASSLVQGGGSNQPQHF
TRBV6-1	NA	CASSGSYEQYF
TRBV27	NA	CASSLIASYEQYF
TRBV29-1	once	CSVEGRYGYTF
TRBV19	once	CASSPRIWTDTQYF
TRBV7-9	NA	CASSLREKLFF
TRBV4-2	NA	CASSQVSGDSYNEQFF
TRBV5-1	NA	CASSPQTSGIKNIQYF
TRBV21-1	NA	CASSISTSIGLPTYEQYF
TRBV11-2	NA	CASSLRGAEAFF
TRBV6-5	NA	CASSYAAGSSYEQYF
TRBV7-8	NA	CASSLDRGRGTEAFF
TRBV19	NA	CASSIGGLAGGGTQYF